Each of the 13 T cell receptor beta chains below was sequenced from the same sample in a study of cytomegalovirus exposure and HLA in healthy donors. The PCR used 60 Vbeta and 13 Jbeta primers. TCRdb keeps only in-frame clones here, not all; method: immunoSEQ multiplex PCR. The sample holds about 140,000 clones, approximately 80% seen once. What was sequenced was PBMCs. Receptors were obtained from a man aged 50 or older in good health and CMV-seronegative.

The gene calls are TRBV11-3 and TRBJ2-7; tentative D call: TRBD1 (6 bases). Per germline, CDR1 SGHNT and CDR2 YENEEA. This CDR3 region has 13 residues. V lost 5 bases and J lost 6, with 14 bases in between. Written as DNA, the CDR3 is TGTGCCAGCAGCCCGGGGACACCTTCCGAGCAGTACTTC. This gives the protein CASSPGTPSEQYF.

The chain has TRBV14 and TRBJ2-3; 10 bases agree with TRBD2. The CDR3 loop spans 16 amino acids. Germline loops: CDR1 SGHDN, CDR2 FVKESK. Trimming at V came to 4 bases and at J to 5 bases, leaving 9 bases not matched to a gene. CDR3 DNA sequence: TGTGCCAGCAGCCTGGGTCTAGCGGGAGTCGTAGATACGCAGTATTTT. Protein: CASSLGLAGVVDTQYF.

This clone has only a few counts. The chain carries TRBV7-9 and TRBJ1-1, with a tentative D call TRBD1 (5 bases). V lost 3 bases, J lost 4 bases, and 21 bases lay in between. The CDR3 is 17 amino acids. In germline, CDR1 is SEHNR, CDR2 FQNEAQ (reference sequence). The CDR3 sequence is CASSFVPDTLLSTEAFF. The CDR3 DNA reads TGTGCCAGCAGCTTTGTCCCGGACACCCTCTTAAGCACTGAAGCTTTCTTT.

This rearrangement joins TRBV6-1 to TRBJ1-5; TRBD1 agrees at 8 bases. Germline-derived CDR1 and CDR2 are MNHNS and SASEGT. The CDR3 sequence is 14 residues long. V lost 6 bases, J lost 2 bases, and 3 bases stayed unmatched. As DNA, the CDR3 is TGTGCCAGCAGGATGACAGGGGGCAATCAGCCCCAGCATTTT. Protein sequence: CASRMTGGNQPQHF.

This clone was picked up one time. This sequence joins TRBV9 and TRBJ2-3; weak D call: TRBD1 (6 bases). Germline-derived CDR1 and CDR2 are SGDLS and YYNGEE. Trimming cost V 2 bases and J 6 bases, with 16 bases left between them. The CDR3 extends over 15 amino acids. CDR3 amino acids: CASSVPDPGADTQYF. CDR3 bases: TGTGCCAGCAGCGTCCCCGACCCAGGGGCGGATACGCAGTATTTT.

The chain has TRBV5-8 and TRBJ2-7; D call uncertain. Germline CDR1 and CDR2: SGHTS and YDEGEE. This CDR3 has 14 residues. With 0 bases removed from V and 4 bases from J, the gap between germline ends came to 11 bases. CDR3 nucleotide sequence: TGTGCCAGCAGCTTGGGTCCGACAAGTTACGAGCAGTACTTC. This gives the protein CASSLGPTSYEQYF. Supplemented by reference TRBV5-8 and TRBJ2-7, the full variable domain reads EAGVTQSPTHLIKTRGQQATLRCSPISGHTSVYWYQQALGLGLQFLLWYDEGEERNRGNFPPRFSGRQFPNYSSELNVNALELEDSALYLCASSLGPTSYEQYFGPGTRLTVT.

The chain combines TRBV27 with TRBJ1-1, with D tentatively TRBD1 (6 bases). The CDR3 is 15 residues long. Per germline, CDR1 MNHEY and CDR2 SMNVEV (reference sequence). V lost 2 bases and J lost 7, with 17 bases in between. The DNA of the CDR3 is TGTGCCAGCAGTTTAACTCCGACAGGAATAGGTGAAGCTTTCTTT. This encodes CASSLTPTGIGEAFF.

The CDR3 nucleotides read TGTGCCAGCAGCTTAGGAGCGGGAGGCCCCAATGAGCAGTTCTTC. Its translation is CASSLGAGGPNEQFF. The V call is TRBV11-2, the J call TRBJ2-1; TRBD2 matches 9 bases. V lost 1 base, J lost 6 bases, and 4 bases stayed unmatched. The CDR3 contains 15 residues. From germline, CDR1 is SGHAT and CDR2 FQNNGV. Combining the CDR3 with reference TRBV11-2 and TRBJ2-1 gives the whole variable domain EAGVAQSPRYKIIEKRQSVAFWCNPISGHATLYWYQQILGQGPKLLIQFQNNGVVDDSQLPKDRFSAERLKGVDSTLKIQPAKLEDSAVYLCASSLGAGGPNEQFFGPGTRLTVL.

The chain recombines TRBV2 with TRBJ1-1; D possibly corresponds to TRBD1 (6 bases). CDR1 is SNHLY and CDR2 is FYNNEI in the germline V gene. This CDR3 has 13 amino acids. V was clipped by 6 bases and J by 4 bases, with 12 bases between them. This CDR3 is CASSKGEGTEAFF. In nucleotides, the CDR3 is TGTGCCAGCAGCAAGGGGGAGGGCACTGAAGCTTTCTTT.

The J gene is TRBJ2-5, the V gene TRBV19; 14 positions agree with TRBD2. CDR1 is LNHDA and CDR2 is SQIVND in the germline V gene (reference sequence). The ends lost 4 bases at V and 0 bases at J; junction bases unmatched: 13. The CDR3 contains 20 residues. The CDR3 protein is CASSTGLAGGRSGYQETQYF. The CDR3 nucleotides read TGTGCCAGTAGTACCGGACTAGCGGGGGGACGATCGGGTTACCAAGAGACCCAGTACTTC.

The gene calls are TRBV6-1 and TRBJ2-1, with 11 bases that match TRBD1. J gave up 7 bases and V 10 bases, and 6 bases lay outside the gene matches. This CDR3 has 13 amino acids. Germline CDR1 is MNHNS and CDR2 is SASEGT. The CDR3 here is CAIVDRGLNEQFF. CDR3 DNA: TGTGCCATAGTGGACAGGGGGCTTAATGAGCAGTTCTTC.

CDR3 sequence (DNA): TGTGCCAGCAGCGTCACCCCGACAGTCACAGATACGCAGTATTTT. Translation gives CASSVTPTVTDTQYF. The chain uses TRBV9 and TRBJ2-3; a weak D match, TRBD1 (5 bases). Trimming shortened V by 2 bases and J by 2 bases, and 12 bases separated the two germline ends. CDR1 SGDLS and CDR2 YYNGEE come from the germline V gene. This CDR3 is built from 15 residues.

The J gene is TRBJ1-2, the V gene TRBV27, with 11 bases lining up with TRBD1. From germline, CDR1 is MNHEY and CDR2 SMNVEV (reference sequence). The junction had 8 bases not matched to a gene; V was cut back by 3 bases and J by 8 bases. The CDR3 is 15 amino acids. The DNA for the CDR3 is TGTGCCAGCAGTTTCGGACAGGGGGCGCAGGTCGGCTACACCTTC. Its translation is CASSFGQGAQVGYTF.